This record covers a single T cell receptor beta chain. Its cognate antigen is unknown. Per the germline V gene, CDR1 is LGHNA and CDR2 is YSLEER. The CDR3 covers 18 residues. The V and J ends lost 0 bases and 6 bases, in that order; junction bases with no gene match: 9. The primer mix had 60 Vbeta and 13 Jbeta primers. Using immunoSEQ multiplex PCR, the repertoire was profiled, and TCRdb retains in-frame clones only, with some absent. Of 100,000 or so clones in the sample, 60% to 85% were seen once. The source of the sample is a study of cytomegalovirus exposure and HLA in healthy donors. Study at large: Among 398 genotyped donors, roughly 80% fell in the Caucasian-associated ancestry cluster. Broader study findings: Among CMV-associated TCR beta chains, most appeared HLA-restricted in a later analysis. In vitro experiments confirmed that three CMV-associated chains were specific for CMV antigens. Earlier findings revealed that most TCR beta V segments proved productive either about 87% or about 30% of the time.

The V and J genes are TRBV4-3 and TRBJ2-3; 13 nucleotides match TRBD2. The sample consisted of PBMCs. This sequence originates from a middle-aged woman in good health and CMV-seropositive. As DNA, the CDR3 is TGCGCCAGCAGCCAAGATTACGGACTAGCGGGAGCCCGGGATACGCAGTATTTT. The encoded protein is CASSQDYGLAGARDTQYF.